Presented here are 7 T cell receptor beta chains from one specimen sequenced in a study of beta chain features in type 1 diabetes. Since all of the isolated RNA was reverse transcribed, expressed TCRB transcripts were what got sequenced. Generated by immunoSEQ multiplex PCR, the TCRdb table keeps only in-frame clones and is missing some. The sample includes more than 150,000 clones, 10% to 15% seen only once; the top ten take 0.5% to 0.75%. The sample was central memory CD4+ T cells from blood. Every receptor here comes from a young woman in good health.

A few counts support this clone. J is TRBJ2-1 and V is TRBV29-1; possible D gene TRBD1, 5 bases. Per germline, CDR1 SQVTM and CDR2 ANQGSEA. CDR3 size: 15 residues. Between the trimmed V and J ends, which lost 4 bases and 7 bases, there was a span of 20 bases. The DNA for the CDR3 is TGCAGCGTTGGCACCCCCGGTAGGGGTGGGAATGAGCAGTTCTTC. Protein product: CSVGTPGRGGNEQFF.

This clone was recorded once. CDR3 DNA: TGTGCCAGCAGTGCGGCAGGGGCGGGTAACTATGGCTACACCTTC. The encoded protein is CASSAAGAGNYGYTF. V usage is TRBV6-5 and J usage is TRBJ1-2, with D possibly matching TRBD1 (6 bases). V shed 5 bases and J shed 1 base, with 14 bases lying between them. Germline-derived CDR1 and CDR2 are MNHEY and SVGAGI. The CDR3 extends over 15 amino acids.

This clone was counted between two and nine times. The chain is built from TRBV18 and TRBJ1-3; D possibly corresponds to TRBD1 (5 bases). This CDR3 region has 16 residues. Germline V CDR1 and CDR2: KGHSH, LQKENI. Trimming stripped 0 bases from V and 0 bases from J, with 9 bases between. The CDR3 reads CASSPPSRVSGNTIYF. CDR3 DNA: TGTGCCAGCTCACCACCGAGCAGGGTCTCTGGAAACACCATATATTTT.

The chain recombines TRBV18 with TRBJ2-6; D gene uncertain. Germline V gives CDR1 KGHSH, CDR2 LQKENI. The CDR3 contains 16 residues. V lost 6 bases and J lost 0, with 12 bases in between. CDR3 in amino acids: CASSPGHSSGANVLTF. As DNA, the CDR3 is TGTGCCAGCTCGCCCGGTCACAGCTCTGGGGCCAACGTCCTGACTTTC.

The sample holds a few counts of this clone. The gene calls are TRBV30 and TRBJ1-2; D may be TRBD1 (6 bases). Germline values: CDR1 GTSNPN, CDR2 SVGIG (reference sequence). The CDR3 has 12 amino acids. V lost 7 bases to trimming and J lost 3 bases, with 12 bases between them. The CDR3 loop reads CAYLAGDYGYTF. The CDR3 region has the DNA TGTGCCTACTTGGCAGGGGACTATGGCTACACCTTC.

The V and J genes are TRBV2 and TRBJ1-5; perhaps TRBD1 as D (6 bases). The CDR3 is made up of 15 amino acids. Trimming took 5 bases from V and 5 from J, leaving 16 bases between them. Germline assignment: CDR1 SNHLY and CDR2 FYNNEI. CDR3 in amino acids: CASSRNREGHQPQHF. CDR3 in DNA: TGTGCCAGCAGTAGAAACAGGGAAGGTCATCAGCCCCAGCATTTT. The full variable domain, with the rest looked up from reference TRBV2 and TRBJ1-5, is EPEVTQTPSHQVTQMGQEVILRCVPISNHLYFYWYRQILGQKVEFLVSFYNNEISEKSEIFDDQFSVERPDGSNFTLKIRSTKLEDSAMYFCASSRNREGHQPQHFGDGTRLSIL.

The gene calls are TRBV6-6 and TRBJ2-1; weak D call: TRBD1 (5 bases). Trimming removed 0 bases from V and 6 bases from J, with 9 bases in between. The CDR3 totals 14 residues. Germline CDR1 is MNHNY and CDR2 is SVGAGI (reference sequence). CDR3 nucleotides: TGTGCCAGCAGTTACTCTGACAGACCCAATGAGCAGTTCTTC. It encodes CASSYSDRPNEQFF.